This record looks at one T cell receptor beta chain sequence and its context. Its recognized antigen is unknown. Per-base qualities were not stored, and no clone one base away is much larger. These data belong to a study of T cells after somatic rescue of genetic block (TCRdb year 2020). Regarding the complete study: The study assessed how robust, over the long term, a T-cell system was when the system had developed through somatic rescue of a genetic block in T-cell development.

CDR1 and CDR2 are read off the germline V gene (reference sequence) as LNHDA and SQIVND. The CDR3, from cysteine to phenylalanine, totals 15 residues. The sequence is cut down to CDR3 DNA, 45 bases in frame from base 1. Ends trimmed: V by 5 bases, J by 4 bases; bases unmatched to a gene: 5. Library preparation used the immunoSEQ multiplex PCR assay. In TCRdb, the immuneACCESS table is reduced to in-frame sequences with V and J assigned. These tables do not hold every clone; where another copy was compared, an unresolved V gene accounts for under half, and the others remain unexplained. Across this sample there are 60,000 to 90,000 clones, with roughly 93% seen only once. About 3% of the sample is in the top ten clones.

Sequencing was carried out using peripheral blood mononuclear cells (PBMCs). Here the chain combines TRBV19 and TRBJ2-2; TRBD1 fits 9 bases in the junction. The source is a man aged 25 to 40. The CDR3 amino acid sequence is: CASSPQTGGTGELFF. The nucleotide sequence is TGTGCCAGTAGTCCGCAGACAGGGGGCACCGGGGAGCTGTTTTTT.